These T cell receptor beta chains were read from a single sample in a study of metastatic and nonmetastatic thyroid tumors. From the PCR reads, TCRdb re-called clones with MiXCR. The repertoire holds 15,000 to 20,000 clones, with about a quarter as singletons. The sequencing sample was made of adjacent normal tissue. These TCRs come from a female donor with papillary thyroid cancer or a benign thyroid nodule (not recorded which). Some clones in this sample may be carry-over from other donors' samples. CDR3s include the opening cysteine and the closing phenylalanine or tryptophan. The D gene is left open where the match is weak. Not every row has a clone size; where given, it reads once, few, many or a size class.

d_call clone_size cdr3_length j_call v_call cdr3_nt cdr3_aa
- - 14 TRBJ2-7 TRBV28 TGTGCCAGCAACCGGTCAGGGTTTTCCTACGAGCAGTACTTC CASNRSGFSYEQYF
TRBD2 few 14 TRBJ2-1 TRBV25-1 TGTGCCAGCAGTGAGCGGGAGGGTTACAATGAGCAGTTCTTC CASSEREGYNEQFF
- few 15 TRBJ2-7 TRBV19 TGTGCCAGTAGTATAGATGGCTATCAGGGCTACGAGCAGTACTTC CASSIDGYQGYEQYF
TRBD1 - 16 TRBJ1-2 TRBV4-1 TGCGCCAGCAGCCAAGATCCGGACAGGGTCAACTATGGCTACACCTTC CASSQDPDRVNYGYTF
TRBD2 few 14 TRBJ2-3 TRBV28 TGTGCCAGCAGATTACGACTAGCCGCAGATACGCAGTATTTT CASRLRLAADTQYF
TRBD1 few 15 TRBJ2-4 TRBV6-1 TGTGCCAGCAGTATCACAGGGGGAGGCAAAAACATTCAGTACTTC CASSITGGGKNIQYF
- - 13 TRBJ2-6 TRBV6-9 TGCGCCCGATGGACGCGTTCGGCCAACGTCCTGACTTTC CARWTRSANVLTF
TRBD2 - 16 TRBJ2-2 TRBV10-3 TGTGCCATCAGTTTCCGTAGCGGGCGGAACACCGGGGAGCTGTTTTTT CAISFRSGRNTGELFF
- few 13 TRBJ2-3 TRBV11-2 TGTGCCAGCAGCTGGGCAGGGGTAGATACGCAGTATTTT CASSWAGVDTQYF
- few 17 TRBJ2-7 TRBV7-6 TGTGCCAGCAGCCCCACGGGCAGGGCCGAACTCCCCTACGAGCAGTACTTC CASSPTGRAELPYEQYF
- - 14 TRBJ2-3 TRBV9 TGTGCCAGCAGCGTAGGAGTACACACAGATACGCAGTATTTT CASSVGVHTDTQYF
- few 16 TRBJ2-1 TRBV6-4 TGTGCCAGCAGTGTGGTGGCTAGCGATTTCTACAATGAGCAGTTCTTC CASSVVASDFYNEQFF
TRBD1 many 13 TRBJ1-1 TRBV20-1 TGCAGTGCTAGAGGAGGGGGCATGACTGAAGCTTTCTTT CSARGGGMTEAFF
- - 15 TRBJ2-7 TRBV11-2 TGTGCCAGCAGCCTCGACAGGGGAGGGACCTACGAGCAGTACTTC CASSLDRGGTYEQYF
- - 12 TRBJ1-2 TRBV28 TGTGCCAGCAGTCCCCGTAGCTATGGCTACACCTTC CASSPRSYGYTF
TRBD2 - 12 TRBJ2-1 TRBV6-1 TGTGCCAGCGGGAGGGTCTTGAATGAGCAGTTCTTC CASGRVLNEQFF
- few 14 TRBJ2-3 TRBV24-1 TGTGCCACCTCCCTCGGGGCTGGCACAGATACGCAGTATTTT CATSLGAGTDTQYF
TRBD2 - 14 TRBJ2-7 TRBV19 TGTGCCAGTAGTCCCGGGACTAGCATAGACGAGCAGTACTTC CASSPGTSIDEQYF
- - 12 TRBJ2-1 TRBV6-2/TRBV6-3 TGTGCCAGCAGTAAACTAGGCAATGAGCAGTTCTTC CASSKLGNEQFF
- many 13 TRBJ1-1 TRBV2 TGTGCCAGCAGTGATCAGGAGAACACTGAAGCTTTCTTT CASSDQENTEAFF
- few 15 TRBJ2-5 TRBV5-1 TGCGCCAGCAGCTTGGACTCGTTACGCCAAGAGACCCAGTACTTC CASSLDSLRQETQYF
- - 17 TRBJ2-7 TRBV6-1 TGTGCCAGCAGTTCCGCTCATGGACACCCCGGGTTTAGGTGGCAGTACTTC CASSSAHGHPGFRWQYF
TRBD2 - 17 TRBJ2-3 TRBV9 TGTGCCAGCAGCGTAGAGGGTAGCGGGATTAGCACAGATACGCAGTATTTT CASSVEGSGISTDTQYF
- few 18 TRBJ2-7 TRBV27 TGTGCCGGTACCAAAGGAGTTCGGGTGGAAGGCGGCTCCTACGAGCAGTACTTC CAGTKGVRVEGGSYEQYF
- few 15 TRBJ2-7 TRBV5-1 TGCGCCAGCAGCTTGGTACAGGGTCACCCCTACGAGCAGTACTTC CASSLVQGHPYEQYF
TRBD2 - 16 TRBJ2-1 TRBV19 TGTGCCAGTACTATAAGGACTAGCGGGAAAGGAAATGAGCAGTTCTTC CASTIRTSGKGNEQFF
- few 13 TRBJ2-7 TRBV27 TGTGCCAGCAGTTCGGTGGATTCCTACGAGCAGTACTTC CASSSVDSYEQYF
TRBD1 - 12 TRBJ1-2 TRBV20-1 TGCAGTGCTGGGGGGACAGCCTATGGCTACACCTTC CSAGGTAYGYTF
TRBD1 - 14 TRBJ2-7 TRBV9 TGTGCCAGCAGCGTAAATGACAGGGATGGGGAGCAGTACTTC CASSVNDRDGEQYF
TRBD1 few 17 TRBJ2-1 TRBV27 TGTGCCAGCACCCGTGCACCCCCCGGGACAGGGTACAATGAGCAGTTCTTC CASTRAPPGTGYNEQFF
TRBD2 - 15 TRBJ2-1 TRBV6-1 TGTGCCAGCAGTGCTCGCCCGGGACTAGCCTTTGAGCAGTTCTTC CASSARPGLAFEQFF
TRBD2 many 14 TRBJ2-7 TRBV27 TGTGCCAGCAGTTGGACTAGCGACTCCTACGAGCAGTACTTC CASSWTSDSYEQYF
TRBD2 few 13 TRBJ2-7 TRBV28 TGTGCCAGCAGGTCGGGGGGTCCGGGGGAGCAGTACTTC CASRSGGPGEQYF
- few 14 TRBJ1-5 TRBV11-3 TGTGCCAGCAGCTCCTGTGAAAGGAATCAGCCCCAGCATTTT CASSSCERNQPQHF
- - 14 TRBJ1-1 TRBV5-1 TGCGCCAGCAGCTTGGGGGTCCTGAACACTGAAGCTTTCTTT CASSLGVLNTEAFF
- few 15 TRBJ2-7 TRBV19 TGTGCCAGTAGTATATTGCCTTCACAACCGTACGAGCAGTACTTC CASSILPSQPYEQYF
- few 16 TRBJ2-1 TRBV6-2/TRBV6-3 TGTGCCAGCAGTTGGCGCGGACCTCTTACCTACAATGAGCAGTTCTTC CASSWRGPLTYNEQFF
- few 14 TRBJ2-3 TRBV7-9 TGTGCCAGCAGCTTAGGGCAGCTCACAGATACGCAGTATTTT CASSLGQLTDTQYF
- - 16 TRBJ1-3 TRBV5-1 TGCGCCAGCAGCTTGGAGGGGCCGAGATCTGGAAACACCATATATTTT CASSLEGPRSGNTIYF
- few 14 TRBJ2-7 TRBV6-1 TGTGCCAGCAGTGACGTTGGGGGTGCTGACGAGCAGTACTTC CASSDVGGADEQYF
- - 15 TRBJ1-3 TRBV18 TGTGCCAGCTCACCCCCCCGAACCTCTGGAAACACCATATATTTT CASSPPRTSGNTIYF
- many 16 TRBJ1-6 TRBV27 TGTGCCAGCAGTTTGGGGGGCCTGGCGCTTAATTCACCCCTCCACTTT CASSLGGLALNSPLHF
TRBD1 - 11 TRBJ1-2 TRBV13 TGTGCCAGCAGCTTGGGACAGGGGGGCACCTTC CASSLGQGGTF
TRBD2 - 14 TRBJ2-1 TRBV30 TGTGCCTGGAGGGGAGCGGGACCCTACAATGAGCAGTTCTTC CAWRGAGPYNEQFF
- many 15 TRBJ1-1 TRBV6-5 TGTGCCAGCAGTTACTCCTGGGTTATGAACACTGAAGCTTTCTTT CASSYSWVMNTEAFF
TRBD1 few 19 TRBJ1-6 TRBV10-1 TGCGCCATGAACCGGGACAGGGGGCCTATACTCTTCTATAATTCACCCCTCCACTTT CAMNRDRGPILFYNSPLHF
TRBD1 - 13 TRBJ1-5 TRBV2 TGTGCCAGCAGTACAGGGGGCAATCAGCCCCAGCATTTT CASSTGGNQPQHF
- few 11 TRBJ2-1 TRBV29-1 TGCAGCGTTGAGGGGTACAATGAGCAGTTCTTC CSVEGYNEQFF
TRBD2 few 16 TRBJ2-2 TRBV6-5 TGTGCCAGCAGTTACGGCGGGACTAGGAACACCGGGGAGCTGTTTTTT CASSYGGTRNTGELFF
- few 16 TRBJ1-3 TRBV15 TGTGCCACCAGCAGTTTCTTAGACAGCGAAGGAAACACCATATATTTT CATSSFLDSEGNTIYF
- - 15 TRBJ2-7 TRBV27 TGTGCCAGCAGACTTTACCGCGTGGGAACCCACGAGCAGTACTTC CASRLYRVGTHEQYF
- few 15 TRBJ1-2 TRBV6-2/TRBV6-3 TGTGCCAGCAGCATCTCTGGTAAAGCTAACTATGGCTACACCTTC CASSISGKANYGYTF